This TCR beta chain was captured in a study of blood T cell repertoires in COVID-19. The wider study: Both acute and convalescent COVID-19 samples were obtained from the United States, Italy and Spain. Nucleic acid was either cDNA or gDNA, and it came from T cells, B-cell-depleted T cells, or PBMCs.

Original processing notes: Amplifying reference gene primers gave estimates of nucleated cell counts. The table came from immunoSEQ multiplex PCR; TCRdb's copy has only in-frame clones and leaves some out. V and J calls and clone size are copied from that table; D and trimming were computed from the DNA. The sample shows under 45,000 clones, 85% to 95% of them seen only once. Sequencing was carried out using peripheral blood. The source of this sequence is a man aged 60 to 75 with active or convalescent COVID-19.

The CDR3 region is CASSADSGDGNTIYF. DNA for the CDR3: TGCGCCAGCAGCGCGGACAGCGGGGATGGAAACACCATATATTTT. The J gene is TRBJ1-3, the V gene TRBV5-1; tentative D call: TRBD1 (6 bases). Germline lookup yields CDR1 SGHRS and CDR2 YFSETQ. Between the trimmed V and J ends, which lost 4 bases and 3 bases, there was a span of 14 bases. The CDR3 consists of 15 residues.